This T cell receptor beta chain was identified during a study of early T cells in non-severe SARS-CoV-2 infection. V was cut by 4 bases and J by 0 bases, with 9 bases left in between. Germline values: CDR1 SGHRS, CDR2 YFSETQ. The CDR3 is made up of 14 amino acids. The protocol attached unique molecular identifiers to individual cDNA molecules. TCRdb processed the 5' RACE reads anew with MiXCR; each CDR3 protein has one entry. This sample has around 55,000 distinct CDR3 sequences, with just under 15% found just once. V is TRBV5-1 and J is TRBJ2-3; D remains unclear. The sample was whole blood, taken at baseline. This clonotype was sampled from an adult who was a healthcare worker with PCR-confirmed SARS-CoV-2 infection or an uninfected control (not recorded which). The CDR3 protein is CASSPQASTDTQYF. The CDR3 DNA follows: TGCGCCAGCAGCCCCCAGGCTAGCACAGATACGCAGTATTTT.